This T cell receptor beta chain emerged from a study of shared clonotypes between healthy human individuals. Study-wide results and caveats: It was expected that sequencing depth would affect clonotype sharing among donors. Larger richness was generally estimated for naive than memory subsets. A handful of donors shared 5% to 5.5% of their naive CD4 clonotypes.

Trimming at V came to 6 bases and at J to 6 bases, leaving 8 bases not matched to a gene. The CDR3 runs to 15 residues. Germline values: CDR1 MDHEN, CDR2 SYDVKM. With regard to this clone: The antigen remains undetermined.

Negatively enriched CD4+ T cells were divided by CD45RA into naive and memory. TCRdb's table, derived via immunoSEQ multiplex PCR, lists solely in-frame clones and lacks some. The top ten hold more than 0.35% of the sample, which has about 2.4 million clones, over 85% seen once. Sequenced: naive CD4+ T cells from PBMCs. Subset described: CD45RA+ positively selected. The sequence came from a man younger than 30 in good health. Some clones in this sample may be carry-over from other donors' samples. This rearrangement joins TRBV28 to TRBJ1-5; 10 positions agree with TRBD1. CDR3 nucleotide sequence: TGTGCCAGCAGATACCGGGACAGGGGCAGTCAGCCCCAGCATTTT. Protein sequence: CASRYRDRGSQPQHF.